The 28 T cell receptor beta chains given below trace back to one sample, sequenced in a study of blood T cell repertoires in COVID-19. The method was immunoSEQ multiplex PCR; TCRdb's version includes in-frame clones alone and lacks a portion of them. The sample has about 180,000 clones; about 83% are singletons. Sequenced material: peripheral blood. The source is an older person with COVID-19, enrolled during active disease.

The V gene is TRBV6-2 or TRBV6-3, the J gene TRBJ1-5; D is ambiguous. V was cut by 5 bases and J by 2 bases, with 13 bases left in between. This CDR3 has 15 residues. Germline V gives CDR1 MNHEY, CDR2 SVGEGT. As DNA, the CDR3 is TGTGCCAGCAGTGCGTCTCAATTTCGCAATCAGCCCCAGCATTTT. Translated, it gives CASSASQFRNQPQHF.

V usage is TRBV7-2 and J usage is TRBJ1-5; no definite D call. This CDR3 is built from 15 residues. In germline, CDR1 is SGHTA, CDR2 FQGNSA. The ends were cut back, 3 bases at V and 3 bases at J, with 12 bases in the middle. CDR3 protein: CASSLASSPNQPQHF. The CDR3 nucleotides are TGTGCCAGCAGCTTGGCATCCTCCCCCAATCAGCCCCAGCATTTT.

This clone was detected only once. The chain combines TRBV28 with TRBJ2-1; 7 bases are a match to TRBD2. J lost 4 bases, V lost 1 base, and 1 base had no gene match. The CDR3 has 14 residues. The germline V gene encodes CDR1 MDHEN and CDR2 SYDVKM. CDR3 sequence: CASSLSGRYNEQFF. The DNA of the CDR3 is TGTGCCAGCAGTTTATCCGGGAGGTACAATGAGCAGTTCTTC. Based on the CDR3 plus reference TRBV28 and TRBJ2-1, the full variable domain is DVKVTQSSRYLVKRTGEKVFLECVQDMDHENMFWYRQDPGLGLRLIYFSYDVKMKEKGDIPEGYSVSREKKERFSLILESASTNQTSMYLCASSLSGRYNEQFFGPGTRLTVL.

This clone was picked up one time. The CDR3: CASSAGTGIGQPQHF. CDR3 nucleotides: TGTGCCAGCAGCGCTGGGACAGGTATAGGTCAGCCCCAGCATTTT. The rearrangement uses TRBV9 and TRBJ1-5; 8 bases align to TRBD1. V lost 3 bases to trimming and J lost 6 bases; unmatched junction nucleotides: 8. CDR1 is SGDLS and CDR2 is YYNGEE in the germline V gene. This CDR3 is built from 15 residues.

The chain carries TRBV7-2 and TRBJ1-2; D possibly corresponds to TRBD1 (6 bases). The germline CDR1 and CDR2 sequences are SGHTA and FQGNSA. V was clipped by 5 bases and J by 6 bases, with 16 bases between them. The CDR3 length is 14 residues. The CDR3 nucleotides read TGTGCCAGCAGCCCCGGGGGGGCAGCAAATGGCTACACCTTC. Amino acid sequence: CASSPGGAANGYTF.

This rearrangement joins TRBV11-1 to TRBJ1-6; D may be TRBD1 (5 bases). This CDR3 has 16 residues. V lost 3 bases and J lost 7, with 16 bases in between. The germline V gene has CDR1 SGHAT and CDR2 FQDESV (reference sequence). Written as DNA, the CDR3 is TGTGCCAGCAGCTTGTCGATACTCGGGGGAAATTCACCCCTCCACTTT. Encoded protein: CASSLSILGGNSPLHF.

The V and J genes are TRBV6-2 or TRBV6-3 and TRBJ2-7; no clear D gene. V dropped 5 bases and J dropped 6 bases, with 17 bases sitting between them. Germline lookup yields CDR1 MNHEY and CDR2 SVGEGT. CDR3 size: 14 residues. This CDR3 is CASSKFVSPGEQYF. CDR3 DNA: TGTGCCAGCAGTAAGTTTGTCTCACCGGGCGAGCAGTACTTC.

This chain uses TRBV5-1 with TRBJ2-3, with TRBD2 identical over 12 bases. The CDR3 is 17 amino acids. The V and J ends lost 0 bases and 0 bases, in that order; junction bases with no gene match: 2. The germline CDR1 and CDR2 sequences are SGHRS and YFSETQ. CDR3 DNA sequence: TGCGCCAGCAGCTTGGTTGGGACTAGCGGGAGCACAGATACGCAGTATTTT. Residues: CASSLVGTSGSTDTQYF.

This clone has a single count. This sequence joins TRBV7-2 and TRBJ1-6, with D perhaps matching TRBD1 (5 bases). V lost 10 bases and J 8 bases, leaving 21 bases between the germline ends. Germline V gene lookup returns CDR1 SGHTA and CDR2 FQGNSA. The CDR3 spans 15 residues. The CDR3 loop reads CAIALQGAGDSPLHF. CDR3 DNA sequence: TGTGCCATCGCTCTCCAGGGCGCCGGAGATTCACCCCTCCACTTT. The full variable domain, with the rest looked up from reference TRBV7-2 and TRBJ1-6, is GAGVSQSPSNKVTEKGKDVELRCDPISGHTALYWYRQSLGQGLEFLIYFQGNSAPDKSGLPSDRFSAERTGGSVSTLTIQRTQQEDSAVYLCAIALQGAGDSPLHFGNGTRLTVT.

The chain recombines TRBV7-9 with TRBJ2-7; the D gene is possibly TRBD2 (6 bases). The V gene lost 3 bases and the J gene lost 0 bases, with 12 bases spanning the gap. The V gene's germline CDR1 is SEHNR and CDR2 FQNEAQ (reference sequence). This CDR3 is built from 15 residues. CDR3 in DNA: TGTGCCAGCAGCTTGTCCGTGGGGGGCTCCTACGAGCAGTACTTC. This codes for CASSLSVGGSYEQYF.

The chain carries TRBV2 and TRBJ1-1, with 8 bases aligning to TRBD1. V dropped 6 bases and J dropped 6; count of bases not matched to a gene: 9. Germline CDR1 is SNHLY and CDR2 is FYNNEI. The CDR3 runs 14 residues. The CDR3 spells CASRTGQGGAEAFF. Here the CDR3 DNA reads TGTGCCAGCAGGACCGGACAGGGAGGGGCTGAAGCTTTCTTT. Complete variable domain (other parts from reference TRBV2 and TRBJ1-1): EPEVTQTPSHQVTQMGQEVILRCVPISNHLYFYWYRQILGQKVEFLVSFYNNEISEKSEIFDDQFSVERPDGSNFTLKIRSTKLEDSAMYFCASRTGQGGAEAFFGQGTRLTVV.

V usage is TRBV6-5 and J usage is TRBJ1-2, with a weak D call TRBD1 (6 bases). CDR3 length equals 13 residues. Germline lookup yields CDR1 MNHEY and CDR2 SVGAGI. V was cut by 4 bases and J by 4 bases, with 10 bases left in between. CDR3 amino acids: CASSLLGGYGYTF. Here the CDR3 DNA reads TGTGCCAGCAGTTTACTAGGGGGCTATGGCTACACCTTC.

The gene calls are TRBV11-1 and TRBJ1-1; D gene unclear. Germline V gene sequence: CDR1 SGHAT, CDR2 FQDESV (reference sequence). This CDR3 spans 14 amino acids. Trimming removed 1 base at V and 0 bases at J, with 6 bases between. The CDR3 coding sequence is TGTGCCAGCAGCTTAGACACCTTGAACACTGAAGCTTTCTTT. This encodes CASSLDTLNTEAFF.

The chain has TRBV4-1 and TRBJ2-7, with no clear D. Trimming shortened V by 1 base and J by 0 bases, and 10 bases separated the two germline ends. Germline loops: CDR1 MGHRA, CDR2 YSYEKL. The CDR3 extends over 15 amino acids. CDR3 in amino acids: CASSQASSSSYEQYF. DNA of the CDR3: TGCGCCAGCAGCCAAGCCTCGTCGAGCTCCTACGAGCAGTACTTC.

This clone came up a few times. The chain is built from TRBV6-1 and TRBJ1-2, with no clear D. This CDR3 contains 13 residues. Germline CDR1 MNHNS, CDR2 SASEGT. The V end was cut by 2 bases, the J end by 2 bases, with 6 bases between. CDR3 nucleotides: TGTGCCAGCAGTGAACGAGTAAACTATGGCTACACCTTC. This encodes CASSERVNYGYTF.

This clone appeared a single time. The rearrangement joins TRBV6-5 to TRBJ1-6; D uncertain. This CDR3 spans 12 amino acids. In germline, CDR1 is MNHEY, CDR2 SVGAGI. V was pared by 7 bases and J by 10 bases, with 11 bases between. CDR3: CASKAGESPLHF. DNA for the CDR3: TGTGCCAGCAAAGCTGGGGAGTCACCCCTCCACTTT.

The DNA of the CDR3 is TGTGCCACCAGTGACAATAACAGGGGAACAAACTATGGCTACACCTTC. It yields the protein CATSDNNRGTNYGYTF. The chain combines TRBV24-1 with TRBJ1-2; TRBD1 aligns across 7 bases. The CDR3 spans 16 residues. The V and J ends lost 4 bases and 2 bases, in that order; junction bases with no gene match: 9. Germline CDR1 is KGHDR and CDR2 is SFDVKD.

This clone was found a few times. The chain carries TRBV27 and TRBJ1-4, with a weak D call TRBD1 (5 bases). Germline loops: CDR1 MNHEY, CDR2 SMNVEV (reference sequence). With 6 bases removed from V and 5 bases from J, the gap between germline ends came to 16 bases. CDR3 length: 15 residues. This CDR3 reads CASSRSGVLNEKLFF. The CDR3 DNA follows: TGTGCCAGCAGCCGATCGGGGGTCTTGAATGAAAAACTGTTTTTT.

The CDR3 coding sequence is TGTGCCTGGAGTGTAGGGAGGGCAGATACGCAGTATTTT. Protein product: CAWSVGRADTQYF. This chain connects TRBV30 to TRBJ2-3; 7 bases align to TRBD2. The CDR3 is 13 residues long. With V trimmed by 0 bases and J by 4 bases, 1 base remained unmatched. Per germline, CDR1 GTSNPN and CDR2 SVGIG (reference sequence). The full variable domain, with the rest looked up from reference TRBV30 and TRBJ2-3, is SQTIHQWPATLVQPVGSPLSLECTVEGTSNPNLYWYRQAAGRGLQLLFYSVGIGQISSEVPQNLSASRPQDRQFILSSKKLLLSDSGFYLCAWSVGRADTQYFGPGTRLTVL.

The chain links TRBV5-1 to TRBJ1-5; no clear D. The germline CDR1 and CDR2 sequences are SGHRS and YFSETQ. Trimming stripped 2 bases from V and 5 bases from J, with 8 bases between. CDR3 size: 13 residues. CDR3 sequence: CASSFRGDQPQHF. The DNA for the CDR3 is TGCGCCAGCAGCTTCCGGGGAGATCAGCCCCAGCATTTT.

This chain joins TRBV12-5 and TRBJ2-1, with 9 bases aligning to TRBD2. With V trimmed by 1 base and J by 3 bases, 4 bases remained unmatched. Germline V gene sequence: CDR1 LGHNT, CDR2 FRNRAP. The CDR3 consists of 16 residues. The CDR3 is CASGLDAGGHYNEQFF. In nucleotides, the CDR3 is TGTGCTAGTGGTTTGGACGCGGGGGGGCACTACAATGAGCAGTTCTTC.

A single count supports this clone. The rearrangement uses TRBV30 and TRBJ2-2; 10 bases are shared with TRBD1. The CDR3 sequence is 14 residues long. The ends lost 2 bases at V and 5 bases at J; junction bases unmatched: 2. CDR1 and CDR2 from the germline V gene are GTSNPN and SVGIG (reference sequence). CDR3 DNA sequence: TGTGCCTGGAGTATGGACAGGGGGACCGGGGAGCTGTTTTTT. It encodes CAWSMDRGTGELFF.

The J gene is TRBJ1-1, the V gene TRBV9; D is possibly TRBD1 (6 bases). In germline, CDR1 is SGDLS, CDR2 YYNGEE. The V end lost 2 bases, the J end lost 1 base, and 12 bases lay between the germline ends. The CDR3 totals 15 residues. DNA for the CDR3: TGTGCCAGCAGCGTGCAACAGGGCGGGAACACTGAAGCTTTCTTT. Translation: CASSVQQGGNTEAFF.

This clone has only one observation. The chain links TRBV28 to TRBJ1-3; D perhaps matches TRBD1 (6 bases). CDR1 MDHEN and CDR2 SYDVKM come from the germline V gene. This CDR3 comprises 16 residues. Trimming took off 6 bases at V and 4 bases at J, with 19 bases between the two ends. This chain's CDR3 is CASSWLPGTSGNTIYF. CDR3 DNA: TGTGCCAGCAGCTGGCTTCCCGGGACATCCGGAAACACCATATATTTT.

The V call is TRBV23-1, the J call TRBJ2-7; D not resolved. TRBV23-1 falls under the ORF class, with uncertain function. V lost 9 bases and J 7 bases, leaving 19 bases between the germline ends. This CDR3 comprises 13 residues. This CDR3 reads CARSVLSSREQYF. The CDR3 nucleotides read TGCGCCAGAAGTGTTTTGAGTTCGCGTGAGCAGTACTTC.

The chain combines TRBV11-2 with TRBJ1-3; TRBD1 aligns across 7 bases. With V trimmed by 4 bases and J by 4 bases, 13 bases remained unmatched. Germline CDR1 SGHAT, CDR2 FQNNGV. The CDR3 contains 17 residues. Written as DNA, the CDR3 is TGTGCCAGCAGCTCCTCTCGACAGGGCTTATTCGGAAACACCATATATTTT. It yields the protein CASSSSRQGLFGNTIYF.

The chain has TRBV19 and TRBJ2-5; TRBD1 aligns across 7 bases. The CDR3 is 13 amino acids. Losses at the gene ends were 2 bases for V and 3 bases for J; bases not matched to a gene: 0. CDR1 and CDR2 from the germline V gene are LNHDA and SQIVND (reference sequence). The CDR3 loop reads CASSITGEETQYF. DNA for the CDR3: TGTGCCAGTAGTATAACAGGGGAAGAGACCCAGTACTTC.

This clone has a count of ten or more. The J gene is TRBJ2-7, the V gene TRBV5-6; possible D gene TRBD1, 6 bases. Per germline, CDR1 SGHDT and CDR2 YYEEEE. The CDR3 loop spans 13 amino acids. Trimming removed 3 bases at V and 6 bases at J, with 13 bases between. In nucleotides, the CDR3 is TGTGCCAGCAGCTCAGGGACACCTCGCGAGCAGTACTTC. This codes for CASSSGTPREQYF.